This T cell receptor beta chain emerged from a study of shared clonotypes between healthy human individuals. In the study overall: Each donor had three CD4 naive, three CD4 memory, two CD8 naive and one CD8 memory plate.

In the study's own analysis: Quality scores were absent from the junction-only immunoSEQ sequences, so filtering differed. The protocol was immunoSEQ multiplex PCR, while the TCRdb copy is restricted to in-frame clones and leaves out a portion. Clonal size and the V and J genes are those of that table, whereas D and trimming came from the DNA. The sample lists over 2 million clones, around 93% occurring once. Caucasian adults living in Nashville, Tennessee, provided all samples. Study-wide results and caveats: With few donors, the genetic and exposure-history diversity represented was limited.

About this clone itself: Antigen: not known.

V was cut by 3 bases and J by 5 bases, with 13 bases left in between. In germline, CDR1 is LNHDA, CDR2 SQIVND (reference sequence). This CDR3 is built from 14 residues. The source is a young man in good health. Some clones in this sample may be carry-over from other donors' samples. Sequencing input: naive CD4+ T cells from PBMCs. Noted subset: CD45RA+ positively selected. The chain couples TRBV19 to TRBJ1-2, with a weak D call TRBD1 (5 bases). CDR3 region: CASSMRGRGYGYTF. CDR3 nucleotides: TGTGCCAGTAGTATGAGGGGAAGGGGATATGGCTACACCTTC. Filled out from reference TRBV19 and TRBJ1-2, the complete variable domain reads DGGITQSPKYLFRKEGQNVTLSCEQNLNHDAMYWYRQDPGQGLRLIYYSQIVNDFQKGDIAEGYSVSREKKESFPLTVTSAQKNPTAFYLCASSMRGRGYGYTFGSGTRLTVV.